This T cell receptor (beta chain) was captured by sequencing in a study of shared clonotypes between healthy human individuals. Germline CDR1 SGHVS, CDR2 FQNEAQ. Between the trimmed V and J ends, which lost 4 bases and 4 bases, there was a span of 17 bases. This CDR3 has 17 residues. Assay: immunoSEQ multiplex PCR; the TCRdb copy retains only in-frame clones and omits some. The data contain about 480,000 clones, approximately 79% of them singletons. The receptor was derived from a woman between 35 and 50 years old in good health. Some clones in this sample may be carry-over from other donors' samples. Sequenced: PBMCs. This chain links TRBV7-8 with TRBJ2-6; tentative D call: TRBD2 (5 bases). Written as DNA, the CDR3 is TGTGCCAGCAGCTCGGTAAAAATCCGGGGAGGGGCCAACGTCCTGACTTTC. Amino acid sequence: CASSSVKIRGGANVLTF.